This is a list of T cell receptor beta chains from one sample in a study of T cell changes during pregnancy in multiple sclerosis. Produced via immunoSEQ multiplex PCR; TCRdb's table is partial and in-frame only. The sample yields approximately 33,000 clones, 88% seen once. The input for sequencing was CD4+ T cells from peripheral blood mononuclear cells, taken in the first trimester of pregnancy. The receptors originated from a female donor in good health, enrolled as a control in a pregnancy study. Each CDR3 is given with its conserved first and last residue. A D gene is named only where the DNA matches it firmly. Clone size, where shown, is once, few, many, or a class for clones that have expanded.

NA	NA	TRBV6-5	TRBJ1-1	CASSETGMSLRAFF	TGTGCCAGCAGTGAAACAGGGATGAGTTTGAGAGCTTTCTTT
few	NA	TRBV27	TRBJ2-3	CASRLRGFLDTQYF	TGTGCCAGCAGGTTAAGAGGGTTTCTAGATACGCAGTATTTT
NA	NA	TRBV5-7	TRBJ2-5	CASSLVERGGAKNQETQYF	TGTGCCAGCAGCTTGGTGGAACGGGGCGGGGCAAAAAACCAAGAGACCCAGTACTTC
NA	NA	TRBV6-6	TRBJ1-2	CASSPPQGYYGYTF	TGTGCCAGCAGTCCCCCCCAGGGGTACTATGGCTACACCTTC
NA	TRBD1	TRBV4-1	TRBJ2-7	CASSQEPGQVKQQYF	TGCGCCAGCAGCCAAGAACCGGGACAGGTCAAACAGCAGTACTTC
NA	NA	TRBV4-1	TRBJ1-2	CASSQDSEWGYTF	TGCGCCAGCAGCCAAGATAGTGAGTGGGGCTACACCTTC
NA	NA	TRBV7-2	TRBJ1-1	CASGRDNRGTEAFF	TGTGCCAGCGGCAGGGATAATAGAGGCACTGAAGCTTTCTTT
NA	TRBD1	TRBV5-8	TRBJ2-3	CASSPGQGATDTQYF	TGTGCCAGCAGCCCAGGACAGGGGGCCACAGATACGCAGTATTTT
NA	TRBD2	TRBV5-1	TRBJ2-1	CASSLNSGGANEQFF	TGCGCCAGCAGCTTGAATAGCGGGGGGGCCAATGAGCAGTTCTTC
once	NA	TRBV7-8	TRBJ2-1	CASSLDRAYNEQFF	TGTGCCAGCAGCTTAGACCGGGCCTACAATGAGCAGTTCTTC
NA	TRBD1	TRBV30	TRBJ2-7	CAWKGQGRNEQYF	TGTGCCTGGAAGGGACAGGGAAGGAACGAGCAGTACTTC
NA	TRBD1	TRBV6-1	TRBJ1-2	CASSEEARTGHKVF	TGTGCCAGCAGTGAAGAGGCACGGACAGGGCATAAAGTGTTC
NA	TRBD2	TRBV5-4	TRBJ2-2	CASSVGLADTGELFF	TGTGCCAGCAGCGTGGGACTAGCCGACACCGGGGAGCTGTTTTTT
NA	NA	TRBV18	TRBJ1-1	CASSPVPGGQKNTEAFF	TGTGCCAGCTCACCCGTGCCCGGCGGGCAGAAGAACACTGAAGCTTTCTTT
NA	TRBD1	TRBV11-3	TRBJ1-6	CASGRTGSSPLHF	TGTGCCAGCGGTCGGACAGGGAGTTCACCCCTCCACTTT
medium-sized	TRBD2	TRBV7-6	TRBJ2-5	CASSFPGTRQETQYF	TGTGCCAGCAGCTTTCCCGGGACTAGACAAGAGACCCAGTACTTC
NA	TRBD1	TRBV7-2	TRBJ1-2	CASSHPGQVGFDGYTF	TGTGCCAGCAGCCATCCGGGACAGGTGGGGTTTGATGGCTACACCTTC
NA	NA	TRBV6-5	TRBJ2-7	CASFPGGGRRQYF	TGTGCCAGCTTTCCTGGGGGGGGCCGCAGGCAGTACTTC
NA	TRBD2	TRBV15	TRBJ2-5	CATSRDAGGFQETQYF	TGTGCCACCAGCAGAGACGCGGGGGGGTTCCAAGAGACCCAGTACTTC
NA	NA	TRBV7-2	TRBJ1-5	CASSLTVDQPQHF	TGTGCCAGCAGCTTGACAGTGGATCAGCCCCAGCATTTT
NA	NA	TRBV6-5	TRBJ1-5	CASSYSSREGQPQHF	TGTGCCAGCAGTTACTCGAGCAGGGAGGGTCAGCCCCAGCATTTT
medium-sized	NA	TRBV14	TRBJ1-6	CASSQGRENSPLHF	TGTGCCAGCAGCCAAGGACGGGAAAATTCACCCCTCCACTTT
NA	NA	TRBV5-1	TRBJ1-2	CASSQANNYGYTF	TGCGCCAGCAGTCAGGCCAATAACTATGGCTACACCTTC
NA	NA	TRBV6-1	TRBJ2-5	CASRSRGSQETQYF	TGTGCCAGCAGGAGCCGCGGCAGCCAAGAGACCCAGTACTTC
NA	TRBD2	TRBV19	TRBJ2-3	CASLAGGDVSTDTQYF	TGTGCCAGTTTGGCGGGGGGCGATGTATCGACAGATACGCAGTATTTT
NA	TRBD2	TRBV7-9	TRBJ2-5	CASSLDAGGLQETQYF	TGTGCCAGCAGCTTAGACGCGGGGGGGCTTCAAGAGACCCAGTACTTC
once	TRBD1	TRBV23-1	TRBJ1-2	CASSQSRHRGRSHGYTF	TGCGCCAGCAGTCAATCCCGTCACAGGGGGCGTAGCCATGGCTACACCTTC
NA	NA	TRBV7-2	TRBJ2-4	CASSLARVGAKNIQYF	TGTGCCAGCAGCTTAGCGAGGGTTGGCGCCAAAAACATTCAGTACTTC
NA	NA	TRBV19	TRBJ1-3	CASSIPGNTIYF	TGTGCCAGTAGTATACCGGGGAACACCATATATTTT
NA	NA	TRBV19	TRBJ2-7	CASSIEVGGTSEQYF	TGTGCCAGTAGTATAGAAGTCGGGGGAACGAGTGAGCAGTACTTC
NA	TRBD1	TRBV10-3	TRBJ2-2	CAISGDRVGTGELFF	TGTGCCATCAGTGGGGACAGGGTTGGAACCGGGGAGCTGTTTTTT
NA	TRBD2	TRBV7-6	TRBJ2-3	CASSLLAGGTDTQYF	TGTGCCAGCAGCTTGCTGGCGGGGGGCACAGATACGCAGTATTTT